The clone carrying this T cell receptor beta chain has at least ten counts. TCRdb passed the 5' RACE reads through MiXCR, listing each CDR3 protein once. Among roughly 120,000 distinct CDR3 sequences, 7.4% were seen once, and the ten largest hold 2% to 3%. This entry belongs to a study of T cells after yellow fever vaccination. The germline V gene has CDR1 SGHTA and CDR2 FQGNSA. The ends were cut back, 4 bases at V and 0 bases at J, with 7 bases in the middle. The CDR3 runs 14 residues. The sequence came from a man younger than 30 who received the YFV17D yellow fever vaccine. This chain uses TRBV7-2 with TRBJ2-4; D is perhaps TRBD2 (5 bases). Sequenced here: CD4+ T cells sorted from PBMCs, sampled 9 to 11 days after the first yellow fever vaccination. The CDR3 DNA reads TGTGCCAGCAGCTCGGGGTCAGCCAAAAACATTCAGTACTTC. Translated: CASSSGSAKNIQYF. Variable domain in full (rest from reference TRBV7-2 and TRBJ2-4): GAGVSQSPSNKVTEKGKDVELRCDPISGHTALYWYRQSLGQGLEFLIYFQGNSAPDKSGLPSDRFSAERTGGSVSTLTIQRTQQEDSAVYLCASSSGSAKNIQYFGAGTRLSVL.